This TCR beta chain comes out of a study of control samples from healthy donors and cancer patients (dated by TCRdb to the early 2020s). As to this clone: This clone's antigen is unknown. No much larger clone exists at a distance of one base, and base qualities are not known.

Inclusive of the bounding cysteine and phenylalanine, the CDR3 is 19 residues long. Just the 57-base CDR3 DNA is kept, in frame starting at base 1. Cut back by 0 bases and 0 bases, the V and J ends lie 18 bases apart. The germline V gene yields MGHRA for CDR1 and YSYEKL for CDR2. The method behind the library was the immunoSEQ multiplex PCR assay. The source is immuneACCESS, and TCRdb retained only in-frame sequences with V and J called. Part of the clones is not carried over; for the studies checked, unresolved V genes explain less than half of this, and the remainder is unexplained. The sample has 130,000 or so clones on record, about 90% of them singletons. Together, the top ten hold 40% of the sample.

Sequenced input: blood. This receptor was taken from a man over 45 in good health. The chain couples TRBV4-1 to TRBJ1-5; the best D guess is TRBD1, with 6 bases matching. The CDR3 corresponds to CASSQDAGASVYSNQPQHF. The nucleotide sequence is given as TGCGCCAGCAGCCAAGACGCAGGGGCAAGCGTTTATAGCAATCAGCCCCAGCATTTT.